This TCR beta chain was identified during a study of Ad26.COV2.S vaccination and SARS-CoV-2 variants. Study-level background: Of the COV1001 trial arms, the Ad26.COV2.S arm included the donor.

Treatment of the sample: 15 to 20 received Ad26.COV2.S at low or high dose, single or two shots; about 5 received placebo; per-sample allocation not given. The samples were gathered on day 63 after the first injection of vaccine or placebo. This table comes from immunoSEQ multiplex PCR, and its TCRdb copy is limited to in-frame clones, with some not included. This table holds 440,000 or so clones, 90% found once. Trimming removed 0 bases from V and 2 bases from J; junction bases left unmatched: 4. Germline V gene lookup returns CDR1 KGHSY and CDR2 FQNENV. The CDR3 is 16 amino acids. The specimen was peripheral blood, collected in a trial of Ad26.COV2.S vaccine versus placebo. The chain uses TRBV16 and TRBJ2-1, with TRBD2 matching over 7 bases. The TCR was taken from a person between 18 and 59 years old who received the Ad26.COV2.S COVID-19 vaccine or a placebo. The CDR3 region is CASSQSAGVAYNEQFF. The CDR3, as DNA: TGTGCCAGCAGCCAATCGGCGGGAGTTGCCTACAATGAGCAGTTCTTC.